This T cell receptor (beta chain) was obtained from a study of blood T cell repertoires in COVID-19. Whole-study context: Spain, Italy and the United States supplied samples that represented acute and convalescent COVID-19. T cells, B-cell-depleted T cells, or PBMCs supplied cDNA or gDNA.

TCRdb keeps only in-frame clones here, not all; method: immunoSEQ multiplex PCR. The sample has more than 250,000 clones; approximately 88% are singletons. The germline V gene has CDR1 MRHNA and CDR2 SNTAGT. V shed 2 bases and J 0 bases; nucleotides not matched to a gene: 23. This CDR3 is 22 amino acids long. The gene calls are TRBV6-4 and TRBJ2-7; 9 nucleotides line up with TRBD2. The source of this sequence is a woman between 25 and 40 years old with COVID-19, enrolled during active disease. The sequenced sample was peripheral blood. This CDR3 is CASSDKEGGGGPFPVGSYEQYV. CDR3 bases: TGTGCCAGCAGTGACAAGGAGGGCGGGGGGGGGCCCTTCCCGGTGGGCTCCTACGAGCAGTACGTC.